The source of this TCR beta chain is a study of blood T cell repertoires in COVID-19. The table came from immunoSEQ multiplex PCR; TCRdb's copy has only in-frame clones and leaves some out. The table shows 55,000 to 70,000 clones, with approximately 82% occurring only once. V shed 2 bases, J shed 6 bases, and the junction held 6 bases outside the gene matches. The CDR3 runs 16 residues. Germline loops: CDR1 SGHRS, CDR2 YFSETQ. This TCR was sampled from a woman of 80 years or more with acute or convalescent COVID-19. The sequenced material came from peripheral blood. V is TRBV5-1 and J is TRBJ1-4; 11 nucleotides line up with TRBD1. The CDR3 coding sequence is TGCGCCAGCAGCTTAACCGGGACAGGGGGGGATGAAAAACTGTTTTTT. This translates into CASSLTGTGGDEKLFF.